A single sample gave rise to the 20 T cell receptor beta chains below, sequenced in a study of shared clonotypes between healthy human individuals. Only in-frame clones appear in the TCRdb table, and some are missing; sequencing was by immunoSEQ multiplex PCR. The sample lists approximately 500,000 clones, around 73% occurring once. The specimen sequenced was PBMCs. The receptors originated from a woman between 40 and 55 years old in good health. Some clones in this sample may be carry-over from other donors' samples.

To note about this clone: Other DNA sequences in the same sample also yield this CDR3. The DNA of the CDR3 is TGCGCCAGCAGCTTGGGACAGGTGAACACTGAAGCTTTCTTT. Protein: CASSLGQVNTEAFF. The chain carries TRBV5-1 and TRBJ1-1, with D maybe TRBD1 (6 bases). V lost 0 bases to trimming and J lost 0 bases, with 6 bases between them. The CDR3 contains 14 residues. Germline V CDR1 and CDR2: SGHRS, YFSETQ.

V usage is TRBV30 and J usage is TRBJ2-3; the D gene could be TRBD1 or TRBD2 (6 bases each). The V gene lost 3 bases and the J gene lost 3 bases, with 19 bases spanning the gap. The length of the CDR3 is 16 residues. Germline lookup yields CDR1 GTSNPN and CDR2 SVGIG (reference sequence). CDR3 DNA: TGTGCCTGGAGGGGGGGCTCGGGAGTGAGAACAGATACGCAGTATTTT. Translation: CAWRGGSGVRTDTQYF.

The V call is TRBV28, the J call TRBJ1-3; TRBD1 agrees at 9 bases. The germline V gene has CDR1 MDHEN and CDR2 SYDVKM. The CDR3 sequence is 16 residues long. V was clipped by 4 bases and J by 1 base; unmatched bases: 5. The chain's CDR3 is CASSSGQGRSGNTIYF. CDR3 coding DNA: TGTGCCAGCAGTTCAGGACAGGGGCGGTCTGGAAACACCATATATTTT.

The chain is built from TRBV28 and TRBJ1-4, with D perhaps TRBD1 (6 bases). The V gene lost 2 bases and the J gene lost 0 bases, with 10 bases spanning the gap. The germline CDR1 and CDR2 sequences are MDHEN and SYDVKM. This CDR3 region has 16 residues. DNA for the CDR3: TGTGCCAGCAGTTTAAAGGGGGGGGCAACTAATGAAAAACTGTTTTTT. Its translation: CASSLKGGATNEKLFF.

The chain's CDR3 is CASTGQGTYNEQFF. As DNA, the CDR3 is TGTGCCAGCACTGGACAGGGTACCTACAATGAGCAGTTCTTC. The V and J genes are TRBV2 and TRBJ2-1; 8 bases align to TRBD1. The CDR3 extends over 14 amino acids. Germline V gene sequence: CDR1 SNHLY, CDR2 FYNNEI. J was trimmed by 2 bases and V by 7 bases; bases with no gene match: 4.

The rearrangement joins TRBV19 to TRBJ2-5; the match to TRBD2 covers 11 bases. The closer fit of TRBJ2-7 to the DNA end suggests the J call may be wrong. The CDR3 contains 15 residues. The germline gives CDR1 LNHDA, CDR2 SQIVND (reference sequence). CDR3 bases: TGTGCCAGTAGTACTCCGGGACTAGCGGCAAACGAGCAGTACTTC. This codes for CASSTPGLAANEQYF.

The gene calls are TRBV19 and TRBJ2-7; D possibly matches TRBD1 or TRBD2 (6 bases each). This CDR3 spans 19 amino acids. CDR1 is LNHDA, CDR2 SQIVND, per germline (reference sequence). V lost 5 bases to trimming and J lost 6 bases, with 32 bases between them. CDR3 bases: TGTGCCAGTAGTTTGCGACCTCAAGGGGGGCAGGGGAGGATCTTCGAGCAGTACTTC. Translating gives CASSLRPQGGQGRIFEQYF. Looking up the rest from reference TRBV19 and TRBJ2-7 gives the full variable domain: DGGITQSPKYLFRKEGQNVTLSCEQNLNHDAMYWYRQDPGQGLRLIYYSQIVNDFQKGDIAEGYSVSREKKESFPLTVTSAQKNPTAFYLCASSLRPQGGQGRIFEQYFGPGTRLTVT.

The J gene is TRBJ2-2, the V gene TRBV4-2, with unresolved D. This CDR3 has 18 residues. CDR1 is LGHNA, CDR2 YNFKEQ, per germline. The germline V and J ends were trimmed by 0 bases and 0 bases, with 14 bases remaining between them. The chain's CDR3 is CASSQDPASSPNTGELFF. Here the CDR3 DNA reads TGTGCCAGCAGCCAAGATCCTGCCTCTAGTCCGAACACCGGGGAGCTGTTTTTT.

The rearrangement uses TRBV5-1 and TRBJ2-2; no clear D gene. In germline, CDR1 is SGHRS, CDR2 YFSETQ. The length of the CDR3 is 14 residues. V lost 4 bases to trimming and J lost 3 bases, with 10 bases between them. Here the CDR3 reads CASSPRSYTGELFF. As DNA, the CDR3 is TGCGCCAGCAGCCCAAGGTCTTACACCGGGGAGCTGTTTTTT.

This clone came up many times. Here the CDR3 reads CASSLVSPTGAAGELFF. In DNA, the CDR3 is TGTGCCAGCAGTTTGGTGTCCCCGACAGGGGCCGCCGGGGAGCTGTTTTTT. The V call is TRBV28, the J call TRBJ2-2, with 8 bases matching TRBD1. The ends lost 3 bases at V and 6 bases at J; junction bases unmatched: 12. The CDR3 consists of 17 residues. The V gene's germline CDR1 is MDHEN and CDR2 SYDVKM.

This clone was counted a few times. The chain uses TRBV30 and TRBJ1-2; 9 bases agree with TRBD1. There are 13 residues in the CDR3. The germline V gene has CDR1 GTSNPN and CDR2 SVGIG (reference sequence). With 7 bases clipped from V and 3 bases from J, the junction kept 6 bases outside the gene matches. As DNA, the CDR3 is TGTGCCTCACCACAGGGGGCGGACTATGGCTACACCTTC. It specifies CASPQGADYGYTF.

The chain recombines TRBV19 with TRBJ1-1; D gene unclear. Trimming took off 6 bases at V and 1 base at J, with 12 bases between the two ends. CDR3 length: 14 residues. The germline V gene encodes CDR1 LNHDA and CDR2 SQIVND (reference sequence). CDR3 coding DNA: TGTGCCAGTAGATTAGTGTTTGCGAACACTGAAGCTTTCTTT. Its protein product is CASRLVFANTEAFF.

V gene TRBV28 combines with J gene TRBJ1-2; D gene uncertain. The V end lost 2 bases, the J end lost 8 bases, and 12 bases lay between the germline ends. Germline V lookup: CDR1 MDHEN, CDR2 SYDVKM. This CDR3 contains 13 residues. The CDR3: CASSLSPTVGYTF. The CDR3, as DNA: TGTGCCAGCAGTTTAAGCCCCACGGTCGGCTACACCTTC.

V gene TRBV5-1 combines with J gene TRBJ1-3; D gene ambiguous. V lost 3 bases to trimming and J lost 0 bases, with 13 bases between them. Germline V gene sequence: CDR1 SGHRS, CDR2 YFSETQ. The CDR3 has 16 residues. CDR3 DNA: TGCGCCAGCAGCTCAACCGGACCGTACTCTGGAAACACCATATATTTT. This encodes CASSSTGPYSGNTIYF.

The chain links TRBV4-2 to TRBJ2-7; no reliable D call. V was clipped by 1 base and J by 2 bases, with 6 bases between them. The CDR3 consists of 13 residues. The V gene's germline CDR1 is LGHNA and CDR2 YNFKEQ. As DNA, the CDR3 is TGTGCCAGCAGCCAAGCGGTAGCCTACGAGCAGTACTTC. Translated: CASSQAVAYEQYF.

The chain combines TRBV11-2 with TRBJ2-3, with TRBD2 identical over 8 bases. Germline V gives CDR1 SGHAT, CDR2 FQNNGV. The V and J ends lost 6 bases and 6 bases, in that order; junction bases with no gene match: 11. The CDR3 consists of 15 residues. The CDR3 reads CASSAPREGGDTQYF. The CDR3 DNA reads as TGTGCCAGCAGTGCTCCACGGGAGGGGGGGGATACGCAGTATTTT.

The gene calls are TRBV5-1 and TRBJ1-2; no clear D. CDR1 and CDR2 from the germline V gene are SGHRS and YFSETQ. Trimming took 1 base from V and 0 from J, leaving 16 bases between them. This CDR3 is built from 17 residues. CDR3 bases: TGCGCCAGCAGCTTGCGGTCAGGCGATACATCTAACTATGGCTACACCTTC. Protein sequence: CASSLRSGDTSNYGYTF.

This clone was picked up a small number of times. The chain uses TRBV11-3 and TRBJ2-3, with D perhaps TRBD1 (5 bases). Trimming stripped 1 base from V and 2 bases from J, with 10 bases between. This CDR3 region has 15 residues. CDR1 is SGHNT, CDR2 YENEEA, per germline. CDR3 nucleotides: TGTGCCAGCAGCTTAGGACAGCAAAACACAGATACGCAGTATTTT. Translated, it gives CASSLGQQNTDTQYF.

In its sample, this clone was seen once. The genes are TRBV28 and TRBJ2-2, with TRBD1 identical over 10 bases. The J segment lost 5 bases and the V segment lost 4 bases, leaving 7 bases of the junction unmatched. This CDR3 spans 16 amino acids. Germline CDR1 and CDR2: MDHEN and SYDVKM. CDR3 sequence: CASSSRGQGGTGELFF. DNA for the CDR3: TGTGCCAGCAGTTCCCGCGGACAGGGGGGAACCGGGGAGCTGTTTTTT.

The gene calls are TRBV10-3 and TRBJ2-3; either TRBD1 or TRBD2 may fit D (5 bases each). V was cut by 4 bases and J by 6 bases, with 11 bases left in between. The CDR3 consists of 13 residues. The V gene's germline CDR1 is ENHRY and CDR2 SYGVKD. The CDR3 spells CAISGGRSDTQYF. CDR3 bases: TGTGCCATCAGTGGGGGGAGATCGGATACGCAGTATTTT.